This TCR beta chain was retrieved from a study of breast tumors, draining lymph nodes, adjacent tissues. Worth noting for this clonotype: No antigen is known for it.

The lymph nodes were axillary draining lymph nodes from breast cancer patients. TCRdb re-called the multiplex PCR reads with MiXCR, one entry per CDR3 protein. Counted here are about 300,000 distinct CDR3 sequences, 30% occurring once; the ten biggest clones make up about 1%. General observations from the study: Data fit most tumor T cells coming from lymph node, expanding in tumor. Compared with lymph nodes, tumors were less diverse; compared with nontumor tissue, more. Tumor T cell lymph node origin was a supported hypothesis, not proven. Compared with basal-like, luminal-like tumors shared significantly more repertoire with nontumor tissue.

Germline V CDR1 and CDR2: MNHEY, SVGAGI. The CDR3 covers 17 residues. V lost 0 bases to trimming and J lost 3 bases, with 15 bases between them. Sequencing was done on a sample of axillary lymph node tissue. The source is a female donor with breast cancer. Some clones in this sample may be carry-over from other donors' samples. The chain recombines TRBV6-5 with TRBJ2-1, with D maybe TRBD2 (5 bases). The CDR3 DNA follows: TGTGCCAGCAGTTACTCGATACCGGGTACTAGCTACAATGAGCAGTTCTTC. Translation: CASSYSIPGTSYNEQFF.